These 28 T cell receptor beta chains were sequenced from one sample in a study of blood T cell repertoires in COVID-19. Data came from immunoSEQ multiplex PCR; TCRdb stores just in-frame clones and leaves some out. This sample has around 260,000 clones, with around 87% found just once. Sequences were obtained from peripheral blood. The receptor source for this set is a woman between 55 and 75 years old with COVID-19, enrolled during active disease.

This clone is a singleton in its sample. This rearrangement joins TRBV4-2 to TRBJ1-4, with TRBD1 identical over 10 bases. The germline V gene has CDR1 LGHNA and CDR2 YNFKEQ. The CDR3 runs 16 residues. The ends lost 0 bases at V and 8 bases at J; junction bases unmatched: 6. CDR3: CASSQEPGQGREKLFF. CDR3 DNA sequence: TGTGCCAGCAGCCAAGAACCGGGACAGGGGAGAGAAAAACTGTTTTTT.

This chain links TRBV14 with TRBJ2-1; 11 bases match TRBD1. The V segment lost 4 bases and the J segment 0 bases; nucleotides outside the gene matches: 8. Germline V gene data show CDR1 as SGHDN and CDR2 as FVKESK. The CDR3 extends over 18 amino acids. The CDR3 reads CASSRRTGGAVSYNEQFF. CDR3 bases: TGTGCCAGCAGCCGACGGACAGGGGGCGCCGTCTCCTACAATGAGCAGTTCTTC. Full variable domain (missing parts from reference TRBV14 and TRBJ2-1): EAGVTQFPSHSVIEKGQTVTLRCDPISGHDNLYWYRRVMGKEIKFLLHFVKESKQDESGMPNNRFLAERTGGTYSTLKVQPAELEDSGVYFCASSRRTGGAVSYNEQFFGPGTRLTVL.

J is TRBJ1-5 and V is TRBV4-2; D is uncertain. Germline V CDR1 and CDR2: LGHNA, YNFKEQ. This CDR3 has 16 residues. V lost 6 bases to trimming and J lost 4 bases, with 19 bases between them. The CDR3 region is CASRPPGSGKNQPQHF. The CDR3 DNA sequence: TGTGCCAGCAGGCCACCGGGTTCGGGGAAAAATCAGCCCCAGCATTTT.

The V and J genes are TRBV15 and TRBJ1-3; no definite D call. Germline CDR1 LNHNV, CDR2 YYDKDF (reference sequence). Trimming removed 0 bases from V and 0 bases from J, with 6 bases in between. The CDR3 loop spans 15 amino acids. The CDR3 DNA sequence: TGTGCCACCAGCAGAGAGCGGAGCTCTGGAAACACCATATATTTT. This translates into CATSRERSSGNTIYF.

Concerning this clone itself: The same CDR3 can be traced to other DNA sequences in this sample. V and J are TRBV9 and TRBJ2-1, with 8 bases aligning to TRBD2. Unmatched junction bases numbered 3, after V lost 3 bases and J lost 7 bases. Germline loops: CDR1 SGDLS, CDR2 YYNGEE. CDR3 length equals 13 residues. The CDR3 spells CASSGTSRNEQFF. CDR3 coding DNA: TGTGCCAGCAGCGGGACTAGCAGGAATGAGCAGTTCTTC. Using reference TRBV9 and TRBJ2-1 for the parts outside the CDR3, the full variable domain is DSGVTQTPKHLITATGQRVTLRCSPRSGDLSVYWYQQSLDQGLQFLIQYYNGEERAKGNILERFSAQQFPDLHSELNLSSLELGDSALYFCASSGTSRNEQFFGPGTRLTVL.

The genes are TRBV18 and TRBJ2-7; D may be TRBD2 (5 bases). V was pared by 2 bases and J by 5 bases, with 7 bases between. CDR3 size: 12 residues. Germline V gene lookup returns CDR1 KGHSH and CDR2 LQKENI. CDR3 residues: CASSPNGDEQYF. In DNA, the CDR3 is TGTGCCAGCTCACCAAACGGGGACGAGCAGTACTTC.

The rearrangement joins TRBV30 to TRBJ1-1, with 9 nucleotides matching TRBD1. V dropped 4 bases and J dropped 0; count of bases not matched to a gene: 6. There are 15 residues in the CDR3. From germline, CDR1 is GTSNPN and CDR2 SVGIG (reference sequence). CDR3 coding DNA: TGTGCCTGGACCGGGACAGGGCTTATGAACACTGAAGCTTTCTTT. Amino acids: CAWTGTGLMNTEAFF.

The genes are TRBV2 and TRBJ1-1; D is perhaps TRBD1 (6 bases). Germline V gives CDR1 SNHLY, CDR2 FYNNEI. V lost 4 bases and J 7 bases, leaving 7 bases between the germline ends. The CDR3 length is 11 residues. The CDR3, as DNA: TGTGCCAGCAGTGGGACAGTTGAAGCTTTCTTT. It yields the protein CASSGTVEAFF.

V gene TRBV3-1 (or the pseudogene TRBV3-2) combines with J gene TRBJ2-1; no clear D. The CDR3 is made up of 18 amino acids. V lost 0 bases to trimming and J lost 3 bases, with 18 bases between them. Per germline, CDR1 LGHDT and CDR2 YNNKEL (reference sequence). CDR3 coding DNA: TGTGCCAGCAGCCAAGATGGTCCCCACGCAGCGAGCTACAATGAGCAGTTCTTC. This translates into CASSQDGPHAASYNEQFF.

This chain connects TRBV28 to TRBJ2-2, with D possibly being TRBD1 (5 bases). Germline CDR1 reads MDHEN; CDR2 reads SYDVKM. There are 18 residues in the CDR3. The V end lost 4 bases, the J end lost 2 bases, and 20 bases lay between the germline ends. DNA of the CDR3: TGTGCCAGCAGTTCCACCCGCCCTCGACAGAAAAACACCGGGGAGCTGTTTTTT. Translation gives CASSSTRPRQKNTGELFF.

This chain uses TRBV24-1 with TRBJ1-2, with 7 bases aligning to TRBD1. The CDR3 is made up of 14 amino acids. Germline CDR1 KGHDR, CDR2 SFDVKD. Trimming at V came to 1 base and at J to 9 bases, leaving 7 bases not matched to a gene. CDR3 amino acids: CATSDFPTGNSYTF. The CDR3, as DNA: TGTGCCACCAGTGATTTCCCGACAGGGAATAGCTACACCTTC.

This clone was counted once. The chain uses TRBV6-5 and TRBJ1-4; the D is unclear. This CDR3 is built from 14 residues. The ends were cut back, 7 bases at V and 8 bases at J, with 17 bases in the middle. Germline loops: CDR1 MNHEY, CDR2 SVGAGI. The chain's CDR3 is CASKNWAGEEKLFF. In nucleotides, the CDR3 is TGTGCCAGCAAGAACTGGGCCGGGGAGGAAAAACTGTTTTTT.

The chain has TRBV29-1 and TRBJ2-7, with TRBD1 matching 7 bases. The germline CDR1 and CDR2 sequences are SQVTM and ANQGSEA. The CDR3 is made up of 15 amino acids. Trimming took 2 bases from V and 5 from J; bases not matched to a gene: 12. CDR3 DNA sequence: TGCAGCGTTGAAACTTTTAGGGGGCAGGGGAACGAGCAGTACTTC. Protein: CSVETFRGQGNEQYF.

V gene TRBV7-9 combines with J gene TRBJ1-1; 8 bases are a match to TRBD1. Germline CDR1 is SEHNR and CDR2 is FQNEAQ (reference sequence). The CDR3 length is 17 residues. Unmatched junction bases numbered 13, after V lost 2 bases and J lost 5 bases. The CDR3 spells CASSLQFQGAVRTEAFF. The DNA for the CDR3 is TGTGCCAGCAGCTTACAATTCCAGGGGGCTGTGAGAACTGAAGCTTTCTTT.

J is TRBJ2-5 and V is TRBV10-3; 9 bases are a match to TRBD2. The length of the CDR3 is 14 residues. V trimming: 7 bases; J trimming: 5 bases; junction bases outside the gene matches: 8. Germline CDR1 ENHRY, CDR2 SYGVKD. As DNA, the CDR3 is TGTGCCATCAAAGGCGGGAGGGTGGGGGAGACCCAGTACTTC. This sequence encodes CAIKGGRVGETQYF.

The chain employs TRBV6-5 and TRBJ1-5; TRBD1 is a possible D gene (6 bases). V was clipped by 0 bases and J by 4 bases, with 13 bases between them. Germline CDR1 is MNHEY and CDR2 is SVGAGI. CDR3 length: 16 residues. CDR3 nucleotides: TGTGCCAGCAGTTACTCTTCCGGGACACAGAATCAGCCCCAGCATTTT. It encodes CASSYSSGTQNQPQHF.

The chain recombines TRBV12-3 or TRBV12-4 with TRBJ1-5, with D perhaps matching TRBD1 (6 bases). The CDR3 runs to 12 residues. V was trimmed by 3 bases and J by 11 bases, leaving 11 bases between them. The CDR3 DNA reads TGTGCCAGCAGTTTTTACAGGGAATCCCAGCATTTT. Amino acid sequence: CASSFYRESQHF.

This clone turned up a few times. The chain is built from TRBV4-3 and TRBJ2-6; D gene unclear. Germline V lookup: CDR1 LGHNA, CDR2 YSLEER. Trimming removed 0 bases from V and 0 bases from J, with 6 bases in between. This CDR3 region has 16 residues. Here the CDR3 reads CASSQDIGSGANVLTF. In DNA, the CDR3 is TGCGCCAGCAGCCAAGATATCGGCTCTGGGGCCAACGTCCTGACTTTC.

The rearrangement uses TRBV7-8 and TRBJ2-2; weak D call: TRBD1 (5 bases). This CDR3 has 13 amino acids. Trimming stripped 2 bases from V and 5 bases from J, with 6 bases between. Looked up from germline, CDR1 is SGHVS and CDR2 is FQNEAQ. CDR3 in DNA: TGTGCCAGCAGCTTACAGGGAACCGGGGAGCTGTTTTTT. Translation: CASSLQGTGELFF.

V is TRBV6-2 or TRBV6-3 and J is TRBJ1-2; 8 positions match TRBD1. There are 15 residues in the CDR3. With V trimmed by 4 bases and J by 4 bases, 8 bases remained unmatched. Germline CDR1 is MNHEY and CDR2 is SVGEGT. The CDR3 DNA reads as TGTGCCAGCAGTTCCGTGGACAGGGCCTCCTATGGCTACACCTTC. Protein sequence: CASSSVDRASYGYTF.

The chain joins TRBV29-1 to TRBJ2-7, with TRBD1 matching over 8 bases. Germline V lookup: CDR1 SQVTM, CDR2 ANQGSEA. There are 17 residues in the CDR3. After removal of 4 bases from V and 6 bases from J, the junction contained 20 bases not matched to a gene. The CDR3 DNA sequence: TGCAGCGTTGCAAGTGGGACAGGACGAATACTCGGGTCCGAGCAGTACTTC. Amino acid sequence: CSVASGTGRILGSEQYF.

This chain connects TRBV7-9 to TRBJ1-3, with a weak D call TRBD1 (5 bases). The V gene lost 3 bases and the J gene lost 13 bases, with 10 bases spanning the gap. Germline loops: CDR1 SEHNR, CDR2 FQNEAQ (reference sequence). This CDR3 has 11 residues. CDR3 sequence (DNA): TGTGCCAGCAGCTTGGAGACAGCTATATATTTT. Translation gives CASSLETAIYF.

V is TRBV5-4 and J is TRBJ1-2, with D possibly TRBD1 on 5 matching bases. Looked up from germline, CDR1 is SGHNT and CDR2 is YYREEE (reference sequence). The CDR3 is 15 residues long. The V end was cut by 0 bases, the J end by 1 base, with 10 bases between. The CDR3 DNA follows: TGTGCCAGCAGCTTGGATCGGGGGTTTAACTATGGCTACACCTTC. The encoded protein is CASSLDRGFNYGYTF. The whole variable domain, filled in from reference TRBV5-4 and TRBJ1-2, reads ETGVTQSPTHLIKTRGQQVTLRCSSQSGHNTVSWYQQALGQGPQFIFQYYREEENGRGNFPPRFSGLQFPNYSSELNVNALELDDSALYLCASSLDRGFNYGYTFGSGTRLTVV.

This clone was counted a single time. The gene calls are TRBV19 and TRBJ2-3; 8 bases line up with TRBD2. Germline CDR1 reads LNHDA; CDR2 reads SQIVND (reference sequence). The CDR3 is 14 residues long. Trimming cost V 6 bases and J 1 base; bases outside gene matches: 3. Here the CDR3 DNA reads TGTGCCAGTAGGGTAGCGGGGCGCACAGATACGCAGTATTTT. Its translation: CASRVAGRTDTQYF.

The chain carries TRBV4-1 and TRBJ2-7; 9 nucleotides align to TRBD2. The CDR3 is 15 amino acids. Germline V lookup: CDR1 MGHRA, CDR2 YSYEKL. The J segment lost 2 bases and the V segment lost 6 bases, leaving 8 bases of the junction unmatched. Written as DNA, the CDR3 is TGCGCCAGCAGTCATGCTGCGGGAGGGCCCTACGAGCAGTACTTC. This encodes CASSHAAGGPYEQYF.

This chain uses TRBV3-1 (or the pseudogene TRBV3-2) with TRBJ1-5; 7 bases match TRBD1. From germline, CDR1 is LGHDT and CDR2 YNNKEL (reference sequence). This CDR3 region has 15 residues. The ends lost 6 bases at V and 4 bases at J; junction bases unmatched: 9. The CDR3 protein is CASSQSGQTNQPQHF. CDR3 DNA: TGTGCCAGCAGTCAATCGGGACAGACGAATCAGCCCCAGCATTTT.

The CDR3 DNA reads as TGTGCCAGCAGTCGCCGGGACAGGGACACCGGGGAGCTGTTTTTT. Translated, it gives CASSRRDRDTGELFF. This chain joins TRBV28 and TRBJ2-2; 9 bases are a match to TRBD1. The CDR3 extends over 15 amino acids. From germline, CDR1 is MDHEN and CDR2 SYDVKM. Unmatched junction bases numbered 4, after V lost 5 bases and J lost 3 bases.

CDR3 protein: CASSVVGSGGLAAYNEQFF. The DNA of the CDR3 is TGTGCCAGCAGCGTAGTTGGCAGTGGAGGACTAGCGGCCTACAATGAGCAGTTCTTC. This sequence joins TRBV9 and TRBJ2-1; 10 bases agree with TRBD2. This CDR3 is 19 amino acids long. The germline CDR1 and CDR2 sequences are SGDLS and YYNGEE. V lost 0 bases and J lost 2; bases outside the gene matches: 11.